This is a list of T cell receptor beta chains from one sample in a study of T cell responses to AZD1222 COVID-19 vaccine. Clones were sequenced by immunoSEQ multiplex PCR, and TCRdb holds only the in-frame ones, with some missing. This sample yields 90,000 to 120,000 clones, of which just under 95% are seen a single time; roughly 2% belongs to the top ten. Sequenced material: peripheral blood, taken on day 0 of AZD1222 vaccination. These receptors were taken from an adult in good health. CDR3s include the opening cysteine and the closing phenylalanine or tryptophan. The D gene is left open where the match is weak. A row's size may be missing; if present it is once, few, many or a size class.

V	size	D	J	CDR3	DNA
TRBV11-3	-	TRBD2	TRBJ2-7	CASSLEGIGGGTRGPYEQYF	TGTGCCAGCAGCTTAGAGGGAATCGGCGGGGGGACCCGGGGACCCTACGAGCAGTACTTC
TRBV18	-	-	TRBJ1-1	CASSPPSSNTEAFF	TGTGCCAGCTCACCACCGTCCTCGAACACTGAAGCTTTCTTT
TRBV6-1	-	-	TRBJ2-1	CASSEVRITPGTYNEQFF	TGTGCCAGCAGTGAAGTGCGTATTACCCCAGGGACCTACAATGAGCAGTTCTTC
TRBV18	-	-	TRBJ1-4	CASSPTAVNEKLFF	TGTGCCAGCTCACCAACGGCGGTGAATGAAAAACTGTTTTTT
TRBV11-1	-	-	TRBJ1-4	CASSLSRTANEKLFF	TGTGCCAGCAGCTTGAGTAGAACGGCTAATGAAAAACTGTTTTTT
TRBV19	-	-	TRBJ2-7	CASNNLGTSYEQYF	TGTGCCAGTAACAACCTGGGGACCTCCTACGAGCAGTACTTC
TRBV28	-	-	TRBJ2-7	CASSPGDSYEQYF	TGTGCCAGCAGCCCGGGAGACTCCTACGAGCAGTACTTC
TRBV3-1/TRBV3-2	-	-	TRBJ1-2	CASSQAGSQLYGYTF	TGTGCCAGCAGCCAAGCTGGGTCCCAGCTCTATGGCTACACCTTC
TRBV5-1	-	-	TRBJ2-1	CASSLYPAGTLYNEQFF	TGCGCCAGCAGCTTGTACCCCGCGGGAACCCTTTACAATGAGCAGTTCTTC
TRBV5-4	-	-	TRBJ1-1	CASSLDVPDLTEAFF	TGTGCCAGCAGCTTGGATGTACCAGACCTCACTGAAGCTTTCTTT
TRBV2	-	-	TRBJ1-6	CASRGTGNNSPLHF	TGTGCCAGCAGGGGAACAGGGAACAATTCACCCCTCCACTTT
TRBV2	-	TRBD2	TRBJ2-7	CASSEARGLAGGLDEQYF	TGTGCCAGCAGTGAAGCTCGAGGACTAGCGGGGGGGCTCGACGAGCAGTACTTC
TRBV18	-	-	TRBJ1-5	CASSDRQGGSNQPQHF	TGTGCCAGCTCAGATAGGCAGGGCGGGAGCAATCAGCCCCAGCATTTT
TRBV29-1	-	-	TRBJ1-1	CIPAGDTEAFF	TGCATCCCGGCTGGGGACACTGAAGCTTTCTTT
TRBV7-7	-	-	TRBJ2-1	CASSLAKCSLRGRAPYNEQFF	TGTGCCAGCAGCTTAGCGAAATGTAGCCTCAGGGGCCGTGCCCCCTACAATGAGCAGTTCTTC
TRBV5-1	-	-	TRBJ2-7	CASSLGHYEQYF	TGCGCCAGCAGCTTGGGACACTACGAGCAGTACTTC
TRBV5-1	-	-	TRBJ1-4	CASSLDSNEKLFF	TGCGCCAGCAGCCTGGACAGTAATGAAAAACTGTTTTTT
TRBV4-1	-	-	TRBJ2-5	CASSQLGAARETQYF	TGCGCCAGCAGCCAACTCGGAGCAGCTCGGGAGACCCAGTACTTC
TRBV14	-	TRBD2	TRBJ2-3	CASSHWESGTSTDTQYF	TGTGCCAGCAGCCATTGGGAAAGCGGGACTAGCACAGATACGCAGTATTTT
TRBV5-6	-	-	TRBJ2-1	CASSLEGMWGSSYNEQFF	TGTGCCAGCAGCTTGGAGGGTATGTGGGGCTCCTCCTACAATGAGCAGTTCTTC
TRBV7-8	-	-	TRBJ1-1	CASSSQHNTEAFF	TGTGCCAGCAGCTCCCAACACAACACTGAAGCTTTCTTT
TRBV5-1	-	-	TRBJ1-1	CASSFFTLGTGNTEAFF	TGCGCCAGCAGCTTCTTTACTCTAGGGACGGGGAACACTGAAGCTTTCTTT
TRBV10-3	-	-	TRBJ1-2	CAISESSVTYGYTF	TGTGCCATCAGTGAGTCGAGTGTGACCTATGGCTACACCTTC
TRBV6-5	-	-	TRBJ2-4	CASSQTGRQNIQYF	TGTGCCAGCAGCCAGACGGGACGACAAAACATTCAGTACTTC
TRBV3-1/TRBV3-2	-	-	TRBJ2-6	CASSQPQGSGANVLTF	TGTGCCAGCAGCCAACCACAGGGCTCTGGGGCCAACGTCCTGACTTTC
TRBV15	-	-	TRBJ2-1	CATSRTRVYNEQFF	TGTGCCACCAGCAGAACAAGAGTCTACAATGAGCAGTTCTTC
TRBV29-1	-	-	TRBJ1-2	CSVEGRGNYGYTF	TGCAGCGTTGAAGGCAGGGGCAACTATGGCTACACCTTC
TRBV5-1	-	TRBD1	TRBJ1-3	CASSRTPTGGASYYDRTSGNTIYF	TGCGCCAGCAGCCGGACGCCCACAGGGGGCGCTTCTTATTATGACAGAACCTCTGGAAACACCATATATTTT
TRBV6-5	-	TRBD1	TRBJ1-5	CASRGQGPYQPQHF	TGTGCCAGCAGGGGACAGGGGCCATATCAGCCCCAGCATTTT
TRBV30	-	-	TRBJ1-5	CAWSEGGDWQPQHF	TGTGCCTGGAGTGAAGGGGGGGATTGGCAGCCCCAGCATTTT
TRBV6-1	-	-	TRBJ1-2	CASSEDGGRGYTF	TGTGCCAGCAGTGAAGATGGGGGACGTGGCTACACCTTC
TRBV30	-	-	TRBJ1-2	CAFGRRGYTF	TGTGCCTTCGGGCGGCGGGGCTACACCTTC
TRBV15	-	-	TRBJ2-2	CATSARTETGELFF	TGTGCCACCAGCGCCCGGACAGAAACCGGGGAGCTGTTTTTT
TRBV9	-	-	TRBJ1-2	CASSRGIQGSRDYGYTF	TGTGCCAGCAGCCGAGGAATCCAGGGGTCGAGGGACTATGGCTACACCTTC
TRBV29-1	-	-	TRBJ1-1	CSFMTDNTEAFF	TGCAGCTTCATGACAGACAACACTGAAGCTTTCTTT
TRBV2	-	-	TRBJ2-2	CASSEWAENPGELFF	TGTGCCAGCAGTGAATGGGCGGAGAATCCCGGGGAGCTGTTTTTT
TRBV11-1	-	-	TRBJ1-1	CASSPGLEAFF	TGTGCCAGCAGCCCAGGGTTGGAAGCTTTCTTT
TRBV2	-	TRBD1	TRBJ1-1	CASSGDSTNTEAFF	TGTGCCAGCAGTGGGGACAGTACAAACACTGAAGCTTTCTTT
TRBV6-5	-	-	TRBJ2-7	CASRRNFGGEQYF	TGTGCCAGCAGACGGAACTTCGGGGGCGAGCAGTACTTC
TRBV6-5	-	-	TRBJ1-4	CASRAQGVTNEKLFF	TGTGCCAGCAGAGCACAGGGCGTTACTAATGAAAAACTGTTTTTT
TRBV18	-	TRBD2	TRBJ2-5	CASSSRTSGSQQETQYF	TGTGCCAGCTCATCGAGGACTAGCGGGAGCCAACAAGAGACCCAGTACTTC
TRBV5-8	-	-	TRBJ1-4	CASSLTLWEKLFF	TGTGCCAGCAGCTTGACTTTGTGGGAAAAACTGTTTTTT
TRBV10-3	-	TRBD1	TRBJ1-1	CAISPTGSMNTEAFF	TGTGCCATCAGTCCGACAGGGTCCATGAACACTGAAGCTTTCTTT
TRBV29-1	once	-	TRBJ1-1	CSVEGGSEAFF	TGCAGCGTTGAAGGGGGGTCTGAAGCTTTCTTT
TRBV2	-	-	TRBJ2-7	CASSVGEYYEQYF	TGTGCCAGCAGTGTTGGGGAGTACTACGAGCAGTACTTC
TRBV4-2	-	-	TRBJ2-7	CASSGRGLNYEQYF	TGTGCCAGCAGCGGACGCGGACTGAACTACGAGCAGTACTTC
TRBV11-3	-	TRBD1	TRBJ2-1	CASSLQGYEQFF	TGTGCCAGCAGCCTACAGGGGTATGAGCAGTTCTTC
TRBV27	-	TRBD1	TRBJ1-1	CASRKDRAHMNTEAFF	TGTGCCAGCAGGAAAGACAGGGCCCACATGAACACTGAAGCTTTCTTT
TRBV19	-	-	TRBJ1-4	CASGSWGAPGEKLFF	TGTGCCAGTGGGAGTTGGGGGGCGCCAGGGGAAAAACTGTTTTTT
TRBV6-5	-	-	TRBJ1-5	CASSSDRMGSNQPQHF	TGTGCCAGCAGTTCCGACAGAATGGGGAGCAATCAGCCCCAGCATTTT
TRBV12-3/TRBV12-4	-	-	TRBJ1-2	CASSFTHLGYTF	TGTGCCAGCAGTTTTACTCATCTCGGCTACACCTTC
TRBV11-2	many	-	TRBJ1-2	CASRTDSYGYTF	TGTGCCAGCAGAACCGACAGCTATGGCTACACCTTC
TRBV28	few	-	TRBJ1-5	CASSRNQPQHF	TGTGCCAGCAGTCGCAATCAGCCCCAGCATTTT
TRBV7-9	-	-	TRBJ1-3	CASSLDPLSGNTIYF	TGTGCCAGCAGCTTAGACCCTCTCTCTGGAAACACCATATATTTT
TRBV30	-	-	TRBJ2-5	CAMETQYF	TGTGCCATGGAGACCCAGTACTTC
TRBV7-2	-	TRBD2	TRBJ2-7	CASSTSGVGSYEQYF	TGTGCCAGCAGCACCAGCGGGGTGGGCTCCTACGAGCAGTACTTC
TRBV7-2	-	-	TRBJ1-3	CASSLSGRSSGNTIYF	TGTGCCAGCAGCTTATCGGGGAGGAGCTCTGGAAACACCATATATTTT
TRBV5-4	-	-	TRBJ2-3	CASSLDGPSTDTQYF	TGTGCCAGCAGCTTGGACGGACCTAGCACAGATACGCAGTATTTT
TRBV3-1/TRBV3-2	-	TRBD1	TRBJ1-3	CASSRGQGKGNTIYF	TGTGCCAGCAGCCGGGGACAGGGCAAGGGGAACACCATATATTTT